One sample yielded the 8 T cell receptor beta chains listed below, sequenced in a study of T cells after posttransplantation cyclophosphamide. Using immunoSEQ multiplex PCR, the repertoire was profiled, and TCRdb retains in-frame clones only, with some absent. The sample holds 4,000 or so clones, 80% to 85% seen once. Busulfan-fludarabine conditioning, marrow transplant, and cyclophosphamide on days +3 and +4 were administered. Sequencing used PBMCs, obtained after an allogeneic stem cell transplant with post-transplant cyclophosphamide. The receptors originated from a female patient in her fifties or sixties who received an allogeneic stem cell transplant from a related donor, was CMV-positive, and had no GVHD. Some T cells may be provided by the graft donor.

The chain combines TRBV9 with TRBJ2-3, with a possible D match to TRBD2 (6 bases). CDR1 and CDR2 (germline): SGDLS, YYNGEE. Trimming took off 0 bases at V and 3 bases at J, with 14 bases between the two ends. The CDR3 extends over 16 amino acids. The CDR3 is CASSVASRAGTDTQYF. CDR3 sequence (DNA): TGTGCCAGCAGCGTAGCTAGCAGGGCGGGGACAGATACGCAGTATTTT.

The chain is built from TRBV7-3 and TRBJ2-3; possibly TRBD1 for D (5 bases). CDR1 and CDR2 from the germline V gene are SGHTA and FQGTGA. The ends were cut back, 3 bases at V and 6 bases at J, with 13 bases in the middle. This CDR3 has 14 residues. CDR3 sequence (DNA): TGTGCCAGCAGCTTTTCGACAGCTAGTGATACGCAGTATTTT. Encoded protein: CASSFSTASDTQYF.

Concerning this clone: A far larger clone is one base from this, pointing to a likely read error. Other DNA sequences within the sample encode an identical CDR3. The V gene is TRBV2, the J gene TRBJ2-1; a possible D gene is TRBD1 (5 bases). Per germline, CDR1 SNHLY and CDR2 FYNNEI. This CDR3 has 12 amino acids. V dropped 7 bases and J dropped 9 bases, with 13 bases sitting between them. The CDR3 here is CASTSLRGEQFF. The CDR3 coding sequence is TGTGCCAGCACCAGTCTTAGGGGTGAGCAGTTCTTC.

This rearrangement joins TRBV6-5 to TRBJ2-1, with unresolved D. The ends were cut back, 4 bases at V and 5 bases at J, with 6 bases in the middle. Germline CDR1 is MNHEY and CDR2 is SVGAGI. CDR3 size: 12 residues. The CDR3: CASSSRNNEQFF. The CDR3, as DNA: TGTGCCAGCAGTTCTAGGAACAATGAGCAGTTCTTC.

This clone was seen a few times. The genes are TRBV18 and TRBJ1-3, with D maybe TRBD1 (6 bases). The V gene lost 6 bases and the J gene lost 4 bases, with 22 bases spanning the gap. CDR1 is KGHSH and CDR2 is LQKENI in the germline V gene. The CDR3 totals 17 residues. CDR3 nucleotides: TGTGCCAGCTCGAGCCTAGCGGGGGGCTCGCCAGGAAACACCATATATTTT. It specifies CASSSLAGGSPGNTIYF. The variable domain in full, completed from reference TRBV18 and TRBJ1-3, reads NAGVMQNPRHLVRRRGQEARLRCSPMKGHSHVYWYRQLPEEGLKFMVYLQKENIIDESGMPKERFSAEFPKEGPSILRIQQVVRGDSAAYFCASSSLAGGSPGNTIYFGEGSWLTVV.

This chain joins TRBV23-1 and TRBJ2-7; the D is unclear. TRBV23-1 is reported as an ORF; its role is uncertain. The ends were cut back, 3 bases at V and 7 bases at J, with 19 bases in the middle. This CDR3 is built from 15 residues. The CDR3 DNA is TGCGCCAGCAGTCATCCAGAGGCCGTTTTTTATGAGCAGTACTTC. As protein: CASSHPEAVFYEQYF.

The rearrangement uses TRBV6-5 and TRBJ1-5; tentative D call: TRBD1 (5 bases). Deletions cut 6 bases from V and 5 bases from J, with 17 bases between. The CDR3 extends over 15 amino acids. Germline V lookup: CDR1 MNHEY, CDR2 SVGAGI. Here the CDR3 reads CASRKIRGVDQPQHF. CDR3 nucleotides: TGTGCCAGCAGGAAAATTCGGGGGGTAGATCAGCCCCAGCATTTT.

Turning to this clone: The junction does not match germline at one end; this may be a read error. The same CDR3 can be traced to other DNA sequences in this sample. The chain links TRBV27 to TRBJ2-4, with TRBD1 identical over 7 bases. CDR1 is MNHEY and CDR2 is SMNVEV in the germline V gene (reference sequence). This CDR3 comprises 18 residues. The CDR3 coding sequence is TGCGCCAGCAGTCCCCTTTACGACAGGGTTCGAGCCAAAAACATTCAGTACTTC. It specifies CASSPLYDRVRAKNIQYF.